The source of this T cell receptor (beta chain) is a study of cytomegalovirus exposure and HLA in healthy donors. Findings and limits, study-wide: In a later analysis, an Asian-associated ancestry cluster reportedly showed fewer N-insertions than the roughly 730-donor mean.

13 Jbeta primers and 60 Vbeta primers were used for the PCR. Generated by immunoSEQ multiplex PCR, the TCRdb table keeps only in-frame clones and is missing some. The sample contains 60,000 to 70,000 clones, more than 60% of which appear only once. The V segment lost 2 bases and the J segment 15 bases; nucleotides outside the gene matches: 16. The CDR3 sequence is 18 residues long. Germline CDR1 and CDR2: SEHNR and FQNEAQ (reference sequence). Each donor's status was that of a healthy bone marrow donor. This clone was counted between two and nine times. Its target is not known. The chain has TRBV7-9 and TRBJ2-1; 16 bases match TRBD2. The sample consisted of PBMCs. This clonotype was sampled from a woman in her 30s in good health and CMV-seronegative. In nucleotides, the CDR3 is TGTGCCAGCAGCTTATTTGGATCTGGCGGGACTAGCGGGAGGGGGGGGTTCTTC. This sequence encodes CASSLFGSGGTSGRGGFF.